This T cell receptor (beta chain) stems from a study of blood T cell repertoires in COVID-19. Study-level information: Material from acute and convalescent COVID-19 was sourced from the United States, Italy and Spain. From T cells, B-cell-depleted T cells, or PBMCs came the material, which was cDNA or gDNA.

This clone has ten or more counts. Methods used by the authors: Amplifying reference gene primers gave estimates of nucleated cell counts. Generated by immunoSEQ multiplex PCR, the TCRdb table keeps only in-frame clones and is missing some. That table is the source of V, J and clone size, and D and trimming were worked out from the DNA. This sample yields some 180,000 clones, of which roughly 76% are seen a single time; 11% belongs to the top ten. Trimming cost V 6 bases and J 9 bases; bases outside gene matches: 9. This CDR3 comprises 16 residues. Germline loops: CDR1 SNHLY, CDR2 FYNNEI. During active infection, Seattle patients enrolled and were then monitored through disease.

Specimen: peripheral blood. The V call is TRBV2, the J call TRBJ1-6; TRBD1 matches 12 bases. This clonotype was sampled from a woman aged 40 to 49 with COVID-19, enrolled during active disease. CDR3 DNA sequence: TGTGCCAGCAGAAGGGGGGACAGGGGGCGCAGTTCACCCCTCCACTTT. Translation: CASRRGDRGRSSPLHF. The complete variable domain, with remaining parts taken from reference TRBV2 and TRBJ1-6, reads EPEVTQTPSHQVTQMGQEVILRCVPISNHLYFYWYRQILGQKVEFLVSFYNNEISEKSEIFDDQFSVERPDGSNFTLKIRSTKLEDSAMYFCASRRGDRGRSSPLHFGNGTRLTVT.